These T cell receptor beta chains were read from a single sample in a study of cytomegalovirus exposure and HLA in healthy donors. The protocol was immunoSEQ multiplex PCR, while the TCRdb copy is restricted to in-frame clones and leaves out a portion. The sample shows over 40,000 clones, about nine tenths of them seen only once. The source material was PBMCs. These TCRs come from a woman aged 40 to 50 in good health and CMV-seropositive. Both conserved end residues are part of each CDR3. Where a row states a size, it is once, few, many or the class of an expanded clone; other rows omit it.

size	V	J	CDR3
few	TRBV5-4	TRBJ2-5	CASSFPSETQYF
few	TRBV10-3	TRBJ1-5	CASKGGAIQPQHF
.	TRBV6-5	TRBJ2-7	CASTQGGEQYF
.	TRBV7-8	TRBJ2-5	CASSLFHRPYQETQYF
.	TRBV2	TRBJ2-3	CASSRTDTQYF
.	TRBV16	TRBJ1-5	CASSLRVPPQHF
.	TRBV2	TRBJ2-5	CASNVRDGETQYF
.	TRBV30	TRBJ1-5	CAWSSPGGGGQPQHF
.	TRBV14	TRBJ2-3	CASSPWADTDTQYF
.	TRBV21-1	TRBJ1-5	CASSAQGTGKVQPQHF
.	TRBV29-1	TRBJ1-4	CSVTFTILHEKLFF
few	TRBV6-1	TRBJ2-2	CASLNTGELFF
.	TRBV9	TRBJ2-1	CASSVGVAYEQFF
few	TRBV6-5	TRBJ1-2	CASSYAAGAYGYTF
.	TRBV28	TRBJ2-6	CATRAGQYSGANVLTF
once	TRBV18	TRBJ1-2	CASSPEGYGYTF
.	TRBV2	TRBJ2-2	CASSVSDRVIGELFF
.	TRBV11-2	TRBJ2-7	CASSLDSQGAEYF
.	TRBV6-6	TRBJ2-7	CASSLPGQGSYEQYF
.	TRBV2	TRBJ2-7	CASIAQGGLLAGVYEQYF
.	TRBV2	TRBJ2-1	CASRKDRSRTSGMYNEQFF
.	TRBV5-1	TRBJ2-5	CASSPEINRQETQYF
.	TRBV13	TRBJ2-3	CATGLASSARQYF
once	TRBV19	TRBJ1-5	CASSSLTGGANQPQHF
.	TRBV5-6	TRBJ1-6	CASSLAGDSPLHF
.	TRBV10-1	TRBJ2-5	CASSEGQGTGFQETQYF
.	TRBV4-1	TRBJ2-1	CASSYQGLAGGPSSYNEQFF
.	TRBV15	TRBJ1-4	CATSVGATNEKLFF
.	TRBV27	TRBJ2-5	CASSPGLGGWETQYF
once	TRBV6-5	TRBJ2-7	CASSYPGTGLYEQYF
.	TRBV5-1	TRBJ2-5	CASSWGGSQYF
.	TRBV5-1	TRBJ2-3	CASSLAIASRETDTQYF
.	TRBV6-1	TRBJ1-1	CASSESGGYTEAFF
.	TRBV7-2	TRBJ2-1	CASSYPGGAVLEQFF
.	TRBV7-2	TRBJ1-6	CASSQQGSGSPLHF
once	TRBV25-1	TRBJ2-2	CASSHLAVTGELFF
.	TRBV6-4	TRBJ1-2	CASSLWTGTGYTF
.	TRBV28	TRBJ2-1	CASSSPTGRGDANEQFF
once	TRBV11-2	TRBJ2-5	CASSLSPLMYQETQYF
.	TRBV28	TRBJ2-7	CASSPAGVPAYEQYF
.	TRBV7-3	TRBJ2-6	CASSLDTSSGANVLTF
.	TRBV2	TRBJ1-2	CASKSETYGYTF
once	TRBV2	TRBJ2-2	CASSRASGTAGELFF
once	TRBV5-6	TRBJ1-5	CASSLMSGANQPQHF
.	TRBV11-2	TRBJ2-3	CASSSPGLNTDTQYF
.	TRBV18	TRBJ1-2	CASSPRQGDLNYGYTF